The present T cell receptor beta chain was sequenced within a study of CD8+ T cells in alopecia areata. J gave up 11 bases and V 2 bases, and 3 bases lay outside the gene matches. From germline, CDR1 is LNHDA and CDR2 SQIVND (reference sequence). This CDR3 contains 14 residues. Sequencing templates came from extracted RNA that was reverse transcribed into cDNA. This table comes from immunoSEQ multiplex PCR, and its TCRdb copy is limited to in-frame clones, with some not included. Of approximately 180,000 clones listed, around 50% are singletons. The sequencing here drew on CD4+ T cells sorted from blood, taken at week 0. This sequence joins TRBV19 and TRBJ2-6; 10 bases fit TRBD1. This receptor was taken from a human donor with alopecia areata. CDR3 in amino acids: CASSITGTGDVLTF. The CDR3, as DNA: TGTGCCAGTAGTATAACCGGGACAGGGGACGTCCTGACTTTC.